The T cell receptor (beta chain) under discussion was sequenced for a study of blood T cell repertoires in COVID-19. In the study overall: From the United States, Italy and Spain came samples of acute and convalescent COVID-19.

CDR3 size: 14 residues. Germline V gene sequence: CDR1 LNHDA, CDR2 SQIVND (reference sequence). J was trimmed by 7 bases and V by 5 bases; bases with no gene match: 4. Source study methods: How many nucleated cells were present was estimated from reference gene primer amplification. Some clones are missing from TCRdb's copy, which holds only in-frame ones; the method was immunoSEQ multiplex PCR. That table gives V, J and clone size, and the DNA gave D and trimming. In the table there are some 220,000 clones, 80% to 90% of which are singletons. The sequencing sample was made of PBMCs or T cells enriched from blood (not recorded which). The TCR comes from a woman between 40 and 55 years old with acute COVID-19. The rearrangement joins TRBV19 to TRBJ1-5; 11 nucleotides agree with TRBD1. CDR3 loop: CASSAGTGGQPQHF. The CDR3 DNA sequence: TGTGCCAGTAGTGCGGGGACAGGGGGGCAGCCCCAGCATTTT.